These 28 T cell receptor beta chains were sequenced from one sample in a study of shared clonotypes between healthy human individuals. TCRdb's copy holds only in-frame clones and misses some; the assay was immunoSEQ multiplex PCR. In the table there are 2 million to 2.5 million clones, 85% to 95% of which are singletons. The sample was naive CD4+ T cells from PBMCs. The subset: CD45RA+ positively selected. The receptors derive from a man aged 18 to 30 in good health. Some clones in this sample may be carry-over from other donors' samples.

A single count supports this clone. The rearrangement uses TRBV2 and TRBJ2-3, with 8 bases identical to TRBD2. V lost 6 bases and J lost 3; bases outside the gene matches: 11. Germline lookup yields CDR1 SNHLY and CDR2 FYNNEI. The CDR3 runs to 16 residues. This CDR3 is CASRTGGAGGTDTQYF. CDR3 nucleotides: TGTGCCAGCAGGACGGGAGGGGCAGGAGGAACAGATACGCAGTATTTT.

V and J are TRBV7-9 and TRBJ2-1; D is perhaps TRBD1 (6 bases). The ends were cut back, 2 bases at V and 8 bases at J, with 10 bases in the middle. The germline CDR1 and CDR2 sequences are SEHNR and FQNEAQ (reference sequence). The CDR3 runs 13 residues. The CDR3 here is CASSLIQGDEQFF. CDR3 bases: TGTGCCAGCAGCTTAATACAGGGTGATGAGCAGTTCTTC.

The chain joins TRBV7-9 to TRBJ2-1; D is uncertain. CDR1 is SEHNR, CDR2 FQNEAQ, per germline (reference sequence). The CDR3 extends over 15 amino acids. Trimming stripped 1 base from V and 3 bases from J, with 10 bases between. As DNA, the CDR3 is TGTGCCAGCAGCTTAGAGGCGGCTAACTACAATGAGCAGTTCTTC. It encodes CASSLEAANYNEQFF.

This CDR3 reads CASSLDPNRAGNTIYF. For the CDR3, the DNA is TGCGCCAGCAGCTTGGACCCGAACAGGGCTGGAAACACCATATATTTT. The V call is TRBV5-1, the J call TRBJ1-3, with D perhaps matching TRBD1 (6 bases). V gave up 0 bases and J gave up 2 bases, with 12 bases separating them. The length of the CDR3 is 16 residues. CDR1 is SGHRS and CDR2 is YFSETQ in the germline V gene.

About this clone itself: The sample has other DNA sequences that encode this CDR3 too. The chain has TRBV9 and TRBJ2-1; 8 nucleotides line up with TRBD2. The CDR3 has 17 amino acids. V shed 0 bases and J 0 bases; nucleotides not matched to a gene: 5. Germline V gene lookup returns CDR1 SGDLS and CDR2 YYNGEE. The DNA of the CDR3 is TGTGCCAGCAGCGTAGTAAAGAGCGGGAGCTCCTACAATGAGCAGTTCTTC. Residues: CASSVVKSGSSYNEQFF.

This clone came up once. This chain connects TRBV2 to TRBJ2-7; D is unclear. With 8 bases removed from V and 3 bases from J, the gap between germline ends came to 14 bases. The CDR3 consists of 13 residues. CDR1 is SNHLY, CDR2 FYNNEI, per germline. The CDR3, as DNA: TGTGCCAGCGATGCTAATCCAAACTACGAGCAGTACTTC. Protein: CASDANPNYEQYF. The entire variable domain, with the rest obtained from reference TRBV2 and TRBJ2-7, is as follows: EPEVTQTPSHQVTQMGQEVILRCVPISNHLYFYWYRQILGQKVEFLVSFYNNEISEKSEIFDDQFSVERPDGSNFTLKIRSTKLEDSAMYFCASDANPNYEQYFGPGTRLTVT.

This clone was seen only once. The rearrangement uses TRBV5-6 and TRBJ2-5, with 9 bases identical to TRBD1. The CDR3 runs 14 residues. The V and J ends lost 5 bases and 5 bases, in that order; junction bases with no gene match: 7. CDR1 is SGHDT, CDR2 YYEEEE, per germline. The CDR3 sequence is CASRIQGALETQYF. In DNA, the CDR3 is TGTGCCAGCAGGATACAGGGGGCTCTGGAGACCCAGTACTTC.

The chain uses TRBV7-2 and TRBJ1-1; no firm D call. Germline V CDR1 and CDR2: SGHTA, FQGNSA. V was shortened by 0 bases and J by 5 bases, with 10 bases between the two germline ends. The CDR3 totals 14 residues. Here the CDR3 reads CASSLAGQVTEAFF. The CDR3 region has the DNA TGTGCCAGCAGCTTAGCCGGCCAGGTGACTGAAGCTTTCTTT.

The genes are TRBV29-1 and TRBJ1-1, with a possible D match to TRBD1 (5 bases). Germline CDR1 and CDR2: SQVTM and ANQGSEA. V lost 1 base to trimming and J lost 7 bases, with 10 bases between them. This CDR3 is built from 12 residues. CDR3 DNA: TGCAGCGTTGAAGGGCACAGGATTGAAGCTTTCTTT. It translates to CSVEGHRIEAFF.

The chain has TRBV5-1 and TRBJ2-7, with D uncertain. Trimming removed 3 bases at V and 2 bases at J, with 12 bases between. Looked up from germline, CDR1 is SGHRS and CDR2 is YFSETQ. This CDR3 is 14 amino acids long. The chain's CDR3 is CASSYVGEAYEQYF. The CDR3 DNA follows: TGCGCCAGCAGCTACGTCGGCGAAGCCTACGAGCAGTACTTC.

The chain uses TRBV7-3 and TRBJ2-2; no clear D gene. The ends were cut back, 3 bases at V and 2 bases at J, with 7 bases in the middle. The CDR3 totals 14 residues. Germline assignment: CDR1 SGHTA and CDR2 FQGTGA. The CDR3 loop reads CASSFGHNTGELFF. The CDR3 region has the DNA TGTGCCAGCAGCTTTGGGCACAACACCGGGGAGCTGTTTTTT. Full variable domain (outside the CDR3, taken from reference TRBV7-3 and TRBJ2-2): GAGVSQTPSNKVTEKGKYVELRCDPISGHTALYWYRQSLGQGPEFLIYFQGTGAADDSGLPNDRFFAVRPEGSVSTLKIQRTERGDSAVYLCASSFGHNTGELFFGEGSRLTVL.

The chain has TRBV19 and TRBJ2-7; 9 bases line up with TRBD2. Germline CDR1 LNHDA, CDR2 SQIVND (reference sequence). V gave up 3 bases and J gave up 7 bases; unmatched junction bases: 19. This CDR3 region has 18 residues. CDR3 nucleotides: TGTGCCAGTAGTATCGGTCTAGCGGGATCCCCTTTTCCGGAGGAGCAGTACTTC. The encoded protein is CASSIGLAGSPFPEEQYF.

J is TRBJ2-3 and V is TRBV5-5; 8 bases match TRBD2. The ends lost 4 bases at V and 6 bases at J; junction bases unmatched: 13. Per the germline V gene, CDR1 is SGHKS and CDR2 is YYEKEE (reference sequence). There are 16 residues in the CDR3. The CDR3, as DNA: TGTGCCAGCAGCACAATAGCGGGACCCTCCCCGGATACGCAGTATTTT. Translating gives CASSTIAGPSPDTQYF.

V gene TRBV28 combines with J gene TRBJ2-2, with D perhaps matching TRBD1 (6 bases). The CDR3 is 13 amino acids. Germline V gives CDR1 MDHEN, CDR2 SYDVKM. V lost 5 bases, J lost 6 bases, and 10 bases lay in between. The CDR3 sequence is CASSTTGPGELFF. The CDR3 DNA reads TGTGCCAGCAGTACGACAGGCCCCGGGGAGCTGTTTTTT.

The chain employs TRBV6-1 and TRBJ2-1; 8 nucleotides match TRBD2. Germline loops: CDR1 MNHNS, CDR2 SASEGT. The CDR3 totals 14 residues. V was clipped by 3 bases and J by 3 bases; unmatched bases: 1. This CDR3 is CASSDGRVYNEQFF. The CDR3 DNA follows: TGTGCCAGCAGTGACGGGAGGGTCTACAATGAGCAGTTCTTC.

The chain employs TRBV7-2 and TRBJ2-7; D ambiguous. The length of the CDR3 is 14 residues. Trimming removed 4 bases at V and 4 bases at J, with 14 bases between. Germline CDR1 and CDR2: SGHTA and FQGNSA. CDR3 DNA: TGTGCCAGCAGCTCCCCCCCGGATCCTTACGAGCAGTACTTC. Its protein is CASSSPPDPYEQYF.

This CDR3 is CASSEAPYNSPLHF. The CDR3 DNA is TGTGCCAGCAGTGAAGCTCCCTATAATTCACCCCTCCACTTT. V and J are TRBV28 and TRBJ1-6, with unresolved D. The V end was cut by 5 bases, the J end by 2 bases, with 7 bases between. The CDR3 spans 14 residues. Germline V gives CDR1 MDHEN, CDR2 SYDVKM.

The rearrangement uses TRBV27 and TRBJ1-4, with D possibly matching TRBD1 (5 bases). Germline V gives CDR1 MNHEY, CDR2 SMNVEV (reference sequence). CDR3 length: 14 residues. Trimming removed 9 bases at V and 8 bases at J, with 19 bases between. CDR3 region: CASRVDSRREKLFF. The CDR3 nucleotides read TGTGCCAGTAGAGTCGACAGCCGGAGAGAAAAACTGTTTTTT.

The CDR3 nucleotides are TGTGCCAGCAGCTTGTCAAGCGGTGACTACAATGAGCAGTTCTTC. It translates to CASSLSSGDYNEQFF. The chain joins TRBV5-4 to TRBJ2-1; a weak D match, TRBD2 (5 bases). Germline V lookup: CDR1 SGHNT, CDR2 YYREEE (reference sequence). This CDR3 is 15 amino acids long. The V end lost 1 base, the J end lost 3 bases, and 11 bases lay between the germline ends.

The rearrangement joins TRBV7-9 to TRBJ2-1, with 7 bases that match TRBD2. Germline-derived CDR1 and CDR2 are SEHNR and FQNEAQ (reference sequence). Unmatched junction bases numbered 12, after V lost 4 bases and J lost 9 bases. This CDR3 is 15 amino acids long. DNA of the CDR3: TGTGCCAGCAGCTCTACTAGCGCCCCCCGGGGTGAGCAGTTCTTC. It codes for CASSSTSAPRGEQFF. The whole variable domain, remainder taken from reference TRBV7-9 and TRBJ2-1, is DTGVSQNPRHKITKRGQNVTFRCDPISEHNRLYWYRQTLGQGPEFLTYFQNEAQLEKSRLLSDRFSAERPKGSFSTLEIQRTEQGDSAMYLCASSSTSAPRGEQFFGPGTRLTVL.

Points on this clone: The identical CDR3 is also encoded by other nucleotide sequences in the sample. The gene calls are TRBV7-8 and TRBJ2-1, with 8 bases identical to TRBD1. The CDR3 extends over 13 amino acids. The germline V gene has CDR1 SGHVS and CDR2 FQNEAQ. The V and J ends lost 5 bases and 8 bases, in that order; junction bases with no gene match: 5. The CDR3 sequence: CASSLDRGDEQFF. The CDR3 coding sequence is TGTGCCAGCAGCCTCGACAGGGGTGATGAGCAGTTCTTC.

This clone was detected once. The chain links TRBV5-6 to TRBJ2-3; 7 bases line up with TRBD2. With V trimmed by 5 bases and J by 2 bases, 5 bases remained unmatched. From germline, CDR1 is SGHDT and CDR2 YYEEEE. The CDR3 covers 14 residues. The CDR3 coding sequence is TGTGCCAGCAGTTATCGGGAGGCCACAGATACGCAGTATTTT. Protein sequence: CASSYREATDTQYF.

As regards this clone: Other DNA sequences in this specimen translate into the identical CDR3. The J gene is TRBJ2-2, the V gene TRBV5-1, with D perhaps given as TRBD1 or TRBD2 (5 bases each). The V gene lost 0 bases and the J gene lost 0 bases, with 6 bases spanning the gap. The germline V gene has CDR1 SGHRS and CDR2 YFSETQ. The CDR3 is made up of 15 amino acids. The CDR3: CASSLGGANTGELFF. The CDR3 DNA follows: TGCGCCAGCAGCTTGGGAGGGGCGAACACCGGGGAGCTGTTTTTT.

The rearrangement uses TRBV9 and TRBJ2-1, with 7 bases that match TRBD1. CDR3 length: 14 residues. Germline values: CDR1 SGDLS, CDR2 YYNGEE. V shed 0 bases and J 6 bases; nucleotides not matched to a gene: 3. Here the CDR3 reads CASSVVGQTNEQFF. DNA for the CDR3: TGTGCCAGCAGCGTAGTGGGACAGACCAATGAGCAGTTCTTC.

Here the CDR3 reads CASSTDRYNEQFF. As DNA, the CDR3 is TGTGCCAGCAGTACCGACCGTTACAATGAGCAGTTCTTC. The chain is built from TRBV7-6 and TRBJ2-1; D gene unclear. V gave up 6 bases and J gave up 4 bases, with 10 bases separating them. Germline CDR1 is SGHVS and CDR2 is FNYEAQ. CDR3 length equals 13 residues.

Worth noting for this clone: Within the sample, other DNA sequences also encode this same CDR3. The rearrangement links TRBV6-6 to TRBJ2-7, with D perhaps matching TRBD2 (6 bases). The CDR3 contains 12 residues. The V gene lost 0 bases and the J gene lost 7 bases, with 7 bases spanning the gap. Germline V CDR1 and CDR2: MNHNY, SVGAGI (reference sequence). Here the CDR3 reads CASSYSREEQYF. CDR3 sequence (DNA): TGTGCCAGCAGTTACTCTCGGGAGGAGCAGTACTTC.

This chain links TRBV5-1 with TRBJ2-2; 12 bases map to TRBD2. CDR3 length: 16 residues. V lost 4 bases and J lost 8; bases outside the gene matches: 9. Germline-derived CDR1 and CDR2 are SGHRS and YFSETQ. The CDR3 sequence: CASSPASGRAKGELFF. Here the CDR3 DNA reads TGCGCCAGCAGCCCGGCTAGCGGGAGGGCCAAGGGGGAGCTGTTTTTT.

The chain has TRBV28 and TRBJ1-5; 8 bases are a match to TRBD1. With V trimmed by 5 bases and J by 5 bases, 14 bases remained unmatched. Per germline, CDR1 MDHEN and CDR2 SYDVKM. The CDR3 totals 17 residues. CDR3 bases: TGTGCCAGCAGTAGCAGGGGGCTCCGCATACGACATCAGCCCCAGCATTTT. Residues: CASSSRGLRIRHQPQHF.